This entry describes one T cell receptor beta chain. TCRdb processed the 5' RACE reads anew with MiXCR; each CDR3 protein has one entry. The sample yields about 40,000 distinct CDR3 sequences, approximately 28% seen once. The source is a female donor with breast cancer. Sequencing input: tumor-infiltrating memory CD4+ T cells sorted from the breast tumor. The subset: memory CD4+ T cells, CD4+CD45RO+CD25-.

This CDR3 reads CASSSTGATNQPQHF. DNA for the CDR3: TGCGCCAGCAGCTCGACAGGGGCTACCAATCAGCCCCAGCATTTT. J is TRBJ1-5 and V is TRBV4-1, with TRBD1 identical over 8 bases. CDR3 size: 15 residues. Germline V gives CDR1 MGHRA, CDR2 YSYEKL. J lost 3 bases, V lost 5 bases, and 6 bases had no gene match.